This T cell receptor (beta chain) was profiled in a study of cytomegalovirus exposure and HLA in healthy donors. About the research overall: Some 85 million unique TCRs, all from HLA-typed donors, were included in an early release of the data.

The germline V and J ends were trimmed by 6 bases and 6 bases, with 20 bases remaining between them. The germline CDR1 and CDR2 sequences are MNHEY and SVGAGI. This CDR3 has 15 amino acids. This clone occurred once. It was with 60 Vbeta and 13 Jbeta primers that the PCR ran. Sequenced by immunoSEQ multiplex PCR; TCRdb stores in-frame clones only, minus some. The sample has approximately 180,000 clones; approximately 84% are singletons. This sequence originates from a young man in good health and CMV-seronegative. The V call is TRBV6-5, the J call TRBJ1-2; possible D gene TRBD1, 5 bases. The material sequenced was PBMCs. CDR3 amino acids: CASSLRDFSTNGYTF. The DNA of the CDR3 is TGTGCCAGCAGCCTCCGGGACTTCTCTACTAATGGCTACACCTTC.